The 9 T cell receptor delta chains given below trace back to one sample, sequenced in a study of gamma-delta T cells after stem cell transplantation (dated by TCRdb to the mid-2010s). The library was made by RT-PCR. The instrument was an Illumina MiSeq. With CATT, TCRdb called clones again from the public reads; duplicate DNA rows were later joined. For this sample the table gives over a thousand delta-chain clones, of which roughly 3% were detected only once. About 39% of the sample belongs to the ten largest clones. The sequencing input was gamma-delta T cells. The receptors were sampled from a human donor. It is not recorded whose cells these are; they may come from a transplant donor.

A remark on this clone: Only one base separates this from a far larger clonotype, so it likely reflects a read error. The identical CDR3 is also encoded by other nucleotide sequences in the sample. The CDR3 region has the DNA TGTGCCTGTGATGCCATTCTCGCCGATAAGCTCATCTTT. Protein product: CACDAILADKLIF. The chain employs TRDV2 and TRDJ1; D remains ambiguous. This CDR3 contains 13 residues. CDR1 and CDR2 from the germline V gene are GEAIGNYY and EKD.

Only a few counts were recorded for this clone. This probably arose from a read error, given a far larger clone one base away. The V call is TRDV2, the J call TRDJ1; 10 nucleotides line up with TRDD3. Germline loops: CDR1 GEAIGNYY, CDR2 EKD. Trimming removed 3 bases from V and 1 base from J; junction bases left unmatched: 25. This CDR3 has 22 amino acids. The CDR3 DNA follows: TGTGCCTGTGACGCCGTGGGCCTATTGGGGGATACAGAGATTATGTCCACCGATAAACTCATCTTT. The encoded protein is CACDAVGLLGDTEIMSTDKLIF.

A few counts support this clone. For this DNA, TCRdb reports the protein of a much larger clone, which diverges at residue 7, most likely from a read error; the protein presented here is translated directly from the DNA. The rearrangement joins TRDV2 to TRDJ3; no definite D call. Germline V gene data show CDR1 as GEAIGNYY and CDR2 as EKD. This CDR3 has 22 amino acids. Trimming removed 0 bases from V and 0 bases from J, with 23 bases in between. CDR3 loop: CACDTLDRGSGFGSWDTRQMFF. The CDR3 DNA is TGTGCCTGTGACACCTTGGATCGAGGTTCTGGATTTGGCTCCTGGGACACCCGACAGATGTTTTTC.

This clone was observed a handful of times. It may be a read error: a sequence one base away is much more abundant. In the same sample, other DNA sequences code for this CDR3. The CDR3 nucleotides read TGTGCCTGTGACACTGCCGAGAGAGGGATACGCGATAAACTCATCTTT. Protein: CACDTAERGIRDKLIF. This chain connects TRDV2 to TRDJ1, with TRDD3 identical over 8 bases. The CDR3 totals 16 residues. V was pared by 1 base and J by 4 bases, with 10 bases of the junction left unmatched. The germline CDR1 and CDR2 sequences are GEAIGNYY and EKD.

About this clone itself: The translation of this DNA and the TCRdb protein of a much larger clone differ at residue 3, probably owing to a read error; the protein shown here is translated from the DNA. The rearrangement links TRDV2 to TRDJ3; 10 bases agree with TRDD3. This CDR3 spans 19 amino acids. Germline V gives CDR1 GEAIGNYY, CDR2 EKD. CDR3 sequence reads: CAYDTLLGDASWDTRQMFF. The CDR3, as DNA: TGTGCCTATGACACGTTACTGGGGGATGCCTCCTGGGACACCCGACAGATGTTTTTC.

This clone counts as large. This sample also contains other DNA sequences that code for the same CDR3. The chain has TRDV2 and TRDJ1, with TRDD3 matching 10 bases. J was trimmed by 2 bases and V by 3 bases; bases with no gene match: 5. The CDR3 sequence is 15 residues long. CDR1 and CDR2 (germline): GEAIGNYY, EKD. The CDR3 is CACDALLGDTDKLIF. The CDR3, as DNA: TGTGCCTGTGACGCCTTACTGGGGGATACCGATAAACTCATCTTT.

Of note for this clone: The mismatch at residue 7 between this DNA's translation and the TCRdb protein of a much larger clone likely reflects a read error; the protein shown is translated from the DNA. In DNA, the CDR3 is TGTGCCTGTGACATCCTGCTCGGTCGGGCCCACACCGATAAACTCATCTTT. This translates into CACDILLGRAHTDKLIF. The rearrangement uses TRDV2 and TRDJ1; D gene ambiguous. The CDR3 totals 17 residues. The ends were cut back, 2 bases at V and 0 bases at J, with 18 bases in the middle. CDR1 GEAIGNYY and CDR2 EKD come from the germline V gene.

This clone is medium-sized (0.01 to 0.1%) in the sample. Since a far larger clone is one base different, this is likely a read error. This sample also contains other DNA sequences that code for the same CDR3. The CDR3 spells CACDGLSGAPRYTDKLIF. CDR3 sequence (DNA): TGTGCCTGTGACGGATTGTCGGGGGCACCACGGTATACCGATAAACTCATCTTT. This chain joins TRDV2 and TRDJ1, with a possible D match to TRDD3 (5 bases). Trimming shortened V by 3 bases and J by 2 bases, and 24 bases separated the two germline ends. The CDR3 loop spans 18 amino acids. The germline gives CDR1 GEAIGNYY, CDR2 EKD.

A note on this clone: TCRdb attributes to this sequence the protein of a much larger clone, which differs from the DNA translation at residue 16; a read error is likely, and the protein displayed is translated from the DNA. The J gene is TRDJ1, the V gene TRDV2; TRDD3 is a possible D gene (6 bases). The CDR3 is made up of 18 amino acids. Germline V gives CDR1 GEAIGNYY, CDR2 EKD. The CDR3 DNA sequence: TGTGCCTGTGACACCGTTGGGGGTGACCCCGAGGTCACCGATAAACCCATCTTT. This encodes CACDTVGGDPEVTDKPIF.